Here is one TCR beta chain with its context. Its antigen remains unknown. A second PCR of 7 to 11 cycles used a sample-barcoded 5' primer and a J-beta primer mix. Tagging of each cDNA molecule was performed by a template-switch adaptor with 12 random nucleotides. One entry per CDR3 protein, called by TCRdb with MiXCR from the 5' RACE reads. The table shows 590,000 or so distinct CDR3 sequences, with approximately 30% occurring only once. The data are from a study of blood T cells in healthy people across ages. Findings and limits, study-wide: Naive T cell percentage strongly correlated with TCR beta diversity.

The CDR3 is 16 residues long. The germline gives CDR1 LNHDA, CDR2 SQIVND (reference sequence). V shed 5 bases, J shed 11 bases, and the junction held 17 bases outside the gene matches. This chain uses TRBV19 with TRBJ2-5; 10 bases agree with TRBD2. The source material was blood. The TCR comes from a woman at least 80 years old in good health. CDR3 DNA: TGTGCCAGTAGTTCTAGCGGGGGAACCACGTCAAGTGAGCAGTACTTC. This encodes CASSSSGGTTSSEQYF. The full variable domain, with the rest looked up from reference TRBV19 and TRBJ2-5, is DGGITQSPKYLFRKEGQNVTLSCEQNLNHDAMYWYRQDPGQGLRLIYYSQIVNDFQKGDIAEGYSVSREKKESFPLTVTSAQKNPTAFYLCASSSSGGTTSSEQYFGPGTRLLVL.